The T cell receptor beta chain under discussion was sequenced for a study of OX40 agonist ivuxolimab in advanced cancers. Germline CDR1 reads GTSNPN; CDR2 reads SVGIG (reference sequence). Trimming took 0 bases from V and 3 from J, leaving 12 bases between them. The CDR3 contains 14 residues. Profiling relied on immunoSEQ multiplex PCR, and the TCRdb table lists in-frame clones only, not all of them. The profile shows about 48,000 clones, 80% to 90% of them singletons. This receptor was taken from an adult with an advanced solid tumor such as melanoma, head and neck, liver or kidney cancer. The gene calls are TRBV30 and TRBJ2-7; no clear D gene. The specimen was CD4+ or CD8+ T cells sorted from blood, collected in a trial of the OX40 agonist ivuxolimab. In nucleotides, the CDR3 is TGTGCCTGGAGTGTTAGTAACACGCGCTACGAGCAGTACTTC. It encodes CAWSVSNTRYEQYF.